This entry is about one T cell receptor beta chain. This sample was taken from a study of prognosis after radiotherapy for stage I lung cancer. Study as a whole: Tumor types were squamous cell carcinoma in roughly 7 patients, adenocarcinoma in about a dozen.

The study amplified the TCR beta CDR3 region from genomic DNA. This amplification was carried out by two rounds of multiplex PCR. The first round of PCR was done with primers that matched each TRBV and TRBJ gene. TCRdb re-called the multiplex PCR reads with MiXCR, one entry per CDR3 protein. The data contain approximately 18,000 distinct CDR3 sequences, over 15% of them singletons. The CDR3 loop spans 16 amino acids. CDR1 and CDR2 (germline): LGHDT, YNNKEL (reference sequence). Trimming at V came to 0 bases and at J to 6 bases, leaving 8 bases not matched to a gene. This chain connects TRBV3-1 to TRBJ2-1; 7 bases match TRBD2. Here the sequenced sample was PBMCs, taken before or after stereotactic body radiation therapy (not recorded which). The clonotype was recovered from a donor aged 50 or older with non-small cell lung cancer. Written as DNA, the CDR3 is TGTGCCAGCAGCCAAGAAACGTGGGGGAGGGGCAATGAGCAGTTCTTC. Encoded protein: CASSQETWGRGNEQFF.